This paragraph reports one TCR beta chain. The RNA, about 0.45 to 1 ug, was put through reverse transcription using random hexamers. By means of immunoSEQ multiplex PCR, TCR beta CDR3 spanning 54 Vbeta and 13 Jbeta underwent amplification. TCRdb fed the immunoSEQ multiplex PCR reads into MiXCR, producing one record per CDR3 protein. Found here are 230,000 or so distinct CDR3 sequences, about 95% of them singletons; the top ten hold 0.095%. Sequencing of TCR beta, carried out with a high-throughput approach, was applied to CD8+ and CD4+ T cells from the blood. The study used treatment-naive patients who had stable or active relapsing-remitting disease as multiple sclerosis controls. This record comes from a study of CD8 T cells in Susac syndrome. Germline V gene data show CDR1 as DFQATT and CDR2 as SNEGSKA (reference sequence). The CDR3 contains 13 residues. V was trimmed by 5 bases and J by 5 bases, leaving 15 bases between them.

The rearrangement links TRBV20-1 to TRBJ2-5; D might be TRBD1 or TRBD2, each matching 5 bases. Sequenced input: CD4+ T cells from PBMCs. This receptor was identified in a human donor with multiple sclerosis. The CDR3: CSASPGAVETQYF. Here the CDR3 DNA reads TGCAGTGCTTCCCCCGGGGCGGTGGAGACCCAGTACTTC.